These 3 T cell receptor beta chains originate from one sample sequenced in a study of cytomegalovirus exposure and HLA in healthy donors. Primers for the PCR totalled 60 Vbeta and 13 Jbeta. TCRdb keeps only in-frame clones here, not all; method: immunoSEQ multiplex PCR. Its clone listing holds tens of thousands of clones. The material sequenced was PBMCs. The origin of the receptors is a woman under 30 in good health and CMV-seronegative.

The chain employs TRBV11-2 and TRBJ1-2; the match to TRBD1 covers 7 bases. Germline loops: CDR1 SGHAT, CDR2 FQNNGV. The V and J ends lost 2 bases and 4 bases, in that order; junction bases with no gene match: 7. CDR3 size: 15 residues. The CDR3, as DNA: TGTGCCAGCAGCTTATCCCGGGACAGCTCCTATGGCTACACCTTC. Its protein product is CASSLSRDSSYGYTF.

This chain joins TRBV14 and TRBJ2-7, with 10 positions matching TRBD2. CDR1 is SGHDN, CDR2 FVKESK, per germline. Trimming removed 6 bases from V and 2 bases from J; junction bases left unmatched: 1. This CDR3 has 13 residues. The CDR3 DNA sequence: TGTGCCAGCAGACTAGCGGGGACCTACGAGCAGTACTTC. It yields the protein CASRLAGTYEQYF.

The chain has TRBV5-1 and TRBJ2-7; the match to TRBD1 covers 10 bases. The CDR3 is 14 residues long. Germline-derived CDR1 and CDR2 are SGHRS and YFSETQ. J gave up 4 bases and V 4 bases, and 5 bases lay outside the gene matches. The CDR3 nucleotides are TGCGCCAGCAGCCCGGGACAGGGGAGATACGAGCAGTACTTC. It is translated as CASSPGQGRYEQYF.